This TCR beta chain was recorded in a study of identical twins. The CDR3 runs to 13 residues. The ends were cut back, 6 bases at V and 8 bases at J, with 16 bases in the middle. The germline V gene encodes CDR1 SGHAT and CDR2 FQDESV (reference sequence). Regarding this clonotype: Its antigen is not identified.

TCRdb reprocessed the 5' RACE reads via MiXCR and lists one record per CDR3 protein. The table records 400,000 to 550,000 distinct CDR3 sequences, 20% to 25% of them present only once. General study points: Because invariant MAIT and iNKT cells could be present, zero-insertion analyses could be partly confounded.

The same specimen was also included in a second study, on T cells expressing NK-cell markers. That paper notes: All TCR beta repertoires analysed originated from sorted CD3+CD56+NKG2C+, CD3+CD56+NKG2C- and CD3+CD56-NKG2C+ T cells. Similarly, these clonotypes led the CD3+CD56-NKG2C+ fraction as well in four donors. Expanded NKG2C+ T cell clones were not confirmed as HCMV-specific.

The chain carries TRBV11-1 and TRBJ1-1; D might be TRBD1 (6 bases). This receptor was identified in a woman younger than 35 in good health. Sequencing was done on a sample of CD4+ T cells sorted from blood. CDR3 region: CASSTIPGHEAFF. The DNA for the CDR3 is TGTGCCAGCAGTACTATCCCGGGACACGAAGCTTTCTTT.